The clone carrying this T cell receptor (beta chain) was seen more than once but under ten times. What it binds is not known. The data originate from a study of CD8+ T cells in alopecia areata. Overall study findings and caveats: In scalp samples, resident alphabeta T cells of normal skin are also sequenced. An increase in clonality over normal scalp was evident in lesional scalp, especially alopecia totalis/universalis.

After isolation, RNA underwent reverse transcription to generate cDNA as the sequencing template. Only in-frame clones appear in the TCRdb table, and some are missing; sequencing was by immunoSEQ multiplex PCR. The sample has about 110,000 clones, under 65% seen once. Germline CDR1 and CDR2: SGHVS and FQNEAQ. The CDR3 has 15 amino acids. V was trimmed by 4 bases and J by 0 bases, leaving 13 bases between them. V is TRBV7-8 and J is TRBJ2-7; D may be TRBD2 (6 bases). The sequence came from a human donor with alopecia areata. The sample comprised NKG2D-low CD8+ T cells sorted from blood. CDR3 loop: CASSSRGGRSYEQYF. The CDR3 region has the DNA TGTGCCAGCAGCTCCCGGGGAGGACGCTCCTACGAGCAGTACTTC. Full variable domain (rest looked up from reference TRBV7-8 and TRBJ2-7): GAGVSQSPRYKVAKRGQDVALRCDPISGHVSLFWYQQALGQGPEFLTYFQNEAQLDKSGLPSDRFFAERPEGSVSTLKIQRTQQEDSAVYLCASSSRGGRSYEQYFGPGTRLTVT.